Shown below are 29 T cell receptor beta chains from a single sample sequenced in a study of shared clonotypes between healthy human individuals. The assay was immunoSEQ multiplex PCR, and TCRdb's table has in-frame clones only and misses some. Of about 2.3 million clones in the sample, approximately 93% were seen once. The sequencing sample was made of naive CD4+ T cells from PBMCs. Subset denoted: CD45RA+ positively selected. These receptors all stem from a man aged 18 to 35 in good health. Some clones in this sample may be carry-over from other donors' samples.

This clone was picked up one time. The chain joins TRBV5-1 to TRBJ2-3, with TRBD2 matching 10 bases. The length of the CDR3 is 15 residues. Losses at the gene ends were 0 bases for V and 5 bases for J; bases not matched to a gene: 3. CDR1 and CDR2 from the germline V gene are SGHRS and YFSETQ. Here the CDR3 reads CASSLGPSGGDTQYF. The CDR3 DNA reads TGCGCCAGCAGCTTGGGCCCTAGCGGGGGAGATACGCAGTATTTT.

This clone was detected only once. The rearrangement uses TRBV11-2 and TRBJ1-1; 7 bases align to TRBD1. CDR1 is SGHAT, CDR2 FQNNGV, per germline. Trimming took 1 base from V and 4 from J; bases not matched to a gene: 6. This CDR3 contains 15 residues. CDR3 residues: CASSLAGQIITEAFF. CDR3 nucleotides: TGTGCCAGCAGCTTAGCGGGACAGATTATCACTGAAGCTTTCTTT.

Written as DNA, the CDR3 is TGTGCCAGCAGACCGGGACTAGCGGGAGAATCCCGCTACGAGCAGTACTTC. Translating gives CASRPGLAGESRYEQYF. The gene calls are TRBV27 and TRBJ2-7, with 14 bases fitting TRBD2. In germline, CDR1 is MNHEY, CDR2 SMNVEV (reference sequence). V shed 6 bases and J 3 bases; nucleotides not matched to a gene: 10. The CDR3 consists of 17 residues.

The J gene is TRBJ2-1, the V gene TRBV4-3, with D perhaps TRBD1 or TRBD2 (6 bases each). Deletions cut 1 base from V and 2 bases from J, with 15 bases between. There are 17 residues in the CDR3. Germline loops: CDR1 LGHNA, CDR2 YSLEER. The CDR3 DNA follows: TGCGCCAGCAGCCAAGTAGGGGGGACCAAGACCTACAATGAGCAGTTCTTC. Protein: CASSQVGGTKTYNEQFF.

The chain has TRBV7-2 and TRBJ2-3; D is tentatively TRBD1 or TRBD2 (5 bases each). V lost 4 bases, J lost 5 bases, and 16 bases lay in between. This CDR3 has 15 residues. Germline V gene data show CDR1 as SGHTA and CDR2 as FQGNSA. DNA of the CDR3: TGTGCCAGCAGCTACCGGGAAGGGGTGCGAGATACGCAGTATTTT. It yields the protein CASSYREGVRDTQYF. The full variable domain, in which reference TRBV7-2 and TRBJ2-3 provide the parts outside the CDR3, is GAGVSQSPSNKVTEKGKDVELRCDPISGHTALYWYRQSLGQGLEFLIYFQGNSAPDKSGLPSDRFSAERTGGSVSTLTIQRTQQEDSAVYLCASSYREGVRDTQYFGPGTRLTVL.

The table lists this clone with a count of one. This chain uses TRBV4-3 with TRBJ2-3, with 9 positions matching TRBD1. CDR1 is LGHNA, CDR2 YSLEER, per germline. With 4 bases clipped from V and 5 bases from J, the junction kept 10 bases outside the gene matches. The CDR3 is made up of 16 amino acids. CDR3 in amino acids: CASSPGQGRGIDTQYF. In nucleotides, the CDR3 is TGCGCCAGCAGCCCGGGACAGGGTCGGGGGATAGATACGCAGTATTTT.

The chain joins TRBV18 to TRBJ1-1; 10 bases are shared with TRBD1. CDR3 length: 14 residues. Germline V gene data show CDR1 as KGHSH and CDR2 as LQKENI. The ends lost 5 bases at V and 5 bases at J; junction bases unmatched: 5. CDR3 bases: TGTGCCAGCTCAGACAGGGGGCGCTGGACTGAAGCTTTCTTT. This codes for CASSDRGRWTEAFF. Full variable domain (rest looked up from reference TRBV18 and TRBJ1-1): NAGVMQNPRHLVRRRGQEARLRCSPMKGHSHVYWYRQLPEEGLKFMVYLQKENIIDESGMPKERFSAEFPKEGPSILRIQQVVRGDSAAYFCASSDRGRWTEAFFGQGTRLTVV.

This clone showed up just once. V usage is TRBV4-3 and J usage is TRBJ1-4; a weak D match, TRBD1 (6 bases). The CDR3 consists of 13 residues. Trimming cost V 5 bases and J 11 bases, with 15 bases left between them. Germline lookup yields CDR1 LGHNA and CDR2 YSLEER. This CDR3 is CASSLQNRVKLFF. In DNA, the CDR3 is TGCGCCAGCAGCTTGCAAAACAGGGTGAAACTGTTTTTT.

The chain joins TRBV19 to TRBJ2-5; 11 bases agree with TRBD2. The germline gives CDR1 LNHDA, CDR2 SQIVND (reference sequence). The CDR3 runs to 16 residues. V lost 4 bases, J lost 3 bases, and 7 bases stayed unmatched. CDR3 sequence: CASSKGPGLAEETQYF. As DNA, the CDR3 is TGTGCCAGTAGTAAGGGGCCGGGACTAGCGGAAGAGACCCAGTACTTC.

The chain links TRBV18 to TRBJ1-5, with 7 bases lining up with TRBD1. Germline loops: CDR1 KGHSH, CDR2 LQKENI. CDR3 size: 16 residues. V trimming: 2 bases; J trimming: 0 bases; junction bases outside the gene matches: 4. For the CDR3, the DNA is TGTGCCAGCTCACCATACAGGGGAGCTAGCAATCAGCCCCAGCATTTT. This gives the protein CASSPYRGASNQPQHF.

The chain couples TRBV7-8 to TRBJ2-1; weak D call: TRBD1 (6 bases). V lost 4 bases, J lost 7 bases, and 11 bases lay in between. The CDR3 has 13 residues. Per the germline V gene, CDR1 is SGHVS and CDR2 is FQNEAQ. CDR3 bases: TGTGCCAGCAGCTCGGTAGGACAGAATGAGCAGTTCTTC. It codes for CASSSVGQNEQFF.

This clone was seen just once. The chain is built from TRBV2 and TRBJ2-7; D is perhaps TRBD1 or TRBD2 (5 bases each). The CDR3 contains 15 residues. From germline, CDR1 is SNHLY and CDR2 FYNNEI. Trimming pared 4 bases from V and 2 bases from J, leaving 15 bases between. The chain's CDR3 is CASSGGGRGAYEQYF. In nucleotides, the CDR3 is TGTGCCAGCAGTGGCGGTGGACGAGGGGCCTACGAGCAGTACTTC.

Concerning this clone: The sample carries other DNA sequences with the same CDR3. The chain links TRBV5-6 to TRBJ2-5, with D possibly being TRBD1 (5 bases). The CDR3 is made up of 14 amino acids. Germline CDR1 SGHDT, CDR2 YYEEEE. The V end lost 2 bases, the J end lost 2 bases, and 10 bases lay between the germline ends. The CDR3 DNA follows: TGTGCCAGCAGCTTTCGGCAGGGTCAAGAGACCCAGTACTTC. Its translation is CASSFRQGQETQYF.

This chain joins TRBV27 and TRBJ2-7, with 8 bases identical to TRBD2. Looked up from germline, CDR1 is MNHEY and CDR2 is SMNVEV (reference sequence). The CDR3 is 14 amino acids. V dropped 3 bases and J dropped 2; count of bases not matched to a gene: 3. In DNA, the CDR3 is TGTGCCAGCAGTTTTCGGGAGGGGCCCTACGAGCAGTACTTC. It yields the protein CASSFREGPYEQYF.

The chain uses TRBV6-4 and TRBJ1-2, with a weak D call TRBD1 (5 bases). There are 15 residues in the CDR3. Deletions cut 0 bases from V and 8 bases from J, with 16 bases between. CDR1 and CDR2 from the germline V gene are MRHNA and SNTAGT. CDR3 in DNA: TGTGCCAGCAGTGACTCCTCTGTTGGCCGGGACGGCTACACCTTC. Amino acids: CASSDSSVGRDGYTF.

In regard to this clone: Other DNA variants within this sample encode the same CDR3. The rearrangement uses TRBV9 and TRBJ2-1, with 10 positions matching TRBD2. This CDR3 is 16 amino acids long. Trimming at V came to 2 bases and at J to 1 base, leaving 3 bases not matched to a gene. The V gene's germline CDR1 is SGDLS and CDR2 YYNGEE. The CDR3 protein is CASSVSSGRSYNEQFF. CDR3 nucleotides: TGTGCCAGCAGCGTGTCTAGCGGGAGATCCTACAATGAGCAGTTCTTC.

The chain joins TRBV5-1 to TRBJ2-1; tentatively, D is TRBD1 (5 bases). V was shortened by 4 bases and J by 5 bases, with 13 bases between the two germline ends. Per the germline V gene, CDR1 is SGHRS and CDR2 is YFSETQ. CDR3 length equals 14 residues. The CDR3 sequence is CASSRPQGNNEQFF. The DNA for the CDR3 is TGCGCCAGCAGCCGGCCGCAGGGCAACAATGAGCAGTTCTTC.

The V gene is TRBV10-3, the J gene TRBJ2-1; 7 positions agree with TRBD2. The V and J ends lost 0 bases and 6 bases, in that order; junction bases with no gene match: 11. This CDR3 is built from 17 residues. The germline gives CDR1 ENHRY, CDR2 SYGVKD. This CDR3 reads CAISESLTGLAGNEQFF. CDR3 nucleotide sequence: TGTGCCATCAGTGAGTCCCTCACGGGGTTAGCGGGCAATGAGCAGTTCTTC.

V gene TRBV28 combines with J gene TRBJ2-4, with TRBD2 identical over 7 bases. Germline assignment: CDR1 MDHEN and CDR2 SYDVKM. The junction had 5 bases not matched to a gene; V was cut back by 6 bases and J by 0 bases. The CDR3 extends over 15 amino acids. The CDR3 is CASSEGGPAKNIQYF. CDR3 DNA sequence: TGTGCCAGCAGCGAGGGAGGGCCAGCCAAAAACATTCAGTACTTC.

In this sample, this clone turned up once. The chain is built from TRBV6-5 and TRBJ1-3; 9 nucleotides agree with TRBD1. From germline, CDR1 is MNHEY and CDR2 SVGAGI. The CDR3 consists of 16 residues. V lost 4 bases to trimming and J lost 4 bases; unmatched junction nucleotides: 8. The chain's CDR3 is CASSLVGTGFGNTIYF. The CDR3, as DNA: TGTGCCAGCAGTTTGGTGGGGACAGGGTTCGGAAACACCATATATTTT.

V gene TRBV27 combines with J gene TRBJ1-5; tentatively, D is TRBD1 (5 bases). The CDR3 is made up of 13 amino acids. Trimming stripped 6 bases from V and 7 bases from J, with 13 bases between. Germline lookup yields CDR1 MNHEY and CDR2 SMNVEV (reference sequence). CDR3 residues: CASRGDSGQPQHF. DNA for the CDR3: TGTGCCAGCAGGGGGGACTCGGGGCAGCCCCAGCATTTT.

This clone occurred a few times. The CDR3 region is CASSSRQGARTEAFF. DNA for the CDR3: TGCGCCAGCAGCTCCCGACAGGGGGCACGAACTGAAGCTTTCTTT. This rearrangement joins TRBV5-1 to TRBJ1-1; 10 nucleotides align to TRBD1. The CDR3 sequence is 15 residues long. V shed 3 bases, J shed 5 bases, and the junction held 7 bases outside the gene matches. Germline loops: CDR1 SGHRS, CDR2 YFSETQ.

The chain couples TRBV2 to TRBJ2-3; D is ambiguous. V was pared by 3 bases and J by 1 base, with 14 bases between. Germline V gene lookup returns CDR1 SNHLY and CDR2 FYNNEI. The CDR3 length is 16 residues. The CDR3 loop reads CASSDDGKWRTDTQYF. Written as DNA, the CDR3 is TGTGCCAGCAGTGATGATGGGAAGTGGCGCACAGATACGCAGTATTTT.

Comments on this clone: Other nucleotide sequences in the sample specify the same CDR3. The CDR3 region is CASSLAGGPSGELFF. The CDR3, as DNA: TGTGCCAGCAGCCTAGCGGGGGGGCCCTCAGGGGAGCTGTTTTTT. V gene TRBV6-5 combines with J gene TRBJ2-2, with TRBD2 matching 12 bases. Germline-derived CDR1 and CDR2 are MNHEY and SVGAGI. CDR3 length: 15 amino acids. V dropped 6 bases and J dropped 8; count of bases not matched to a gene: 7.

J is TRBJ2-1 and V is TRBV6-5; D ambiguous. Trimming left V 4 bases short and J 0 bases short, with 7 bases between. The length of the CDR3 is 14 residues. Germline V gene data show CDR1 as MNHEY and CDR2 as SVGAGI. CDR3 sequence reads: CASSSLSSYNEQFF. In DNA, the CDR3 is TGTGCCAGCAGTTCGTTAAGCTCCTACAATGAGCAGTTCTTC.

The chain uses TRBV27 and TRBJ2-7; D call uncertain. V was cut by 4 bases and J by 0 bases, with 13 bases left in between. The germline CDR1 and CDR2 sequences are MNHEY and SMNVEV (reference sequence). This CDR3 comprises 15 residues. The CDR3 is CASSSSPDFSYEQYF. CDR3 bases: TGTGCCAGCAGTTCCTCCCCAGATTTCTCCTACGAGCAGTACTTC.

Here the CDR3 reads CASSFSFEDTQYF. In DNA form, the CDR3 reads TGTGCCAGTAGTTTTTCATTCGAAGATACGCAGTATTTT. The chain combines TRBV19 with TRBJ2-3; D ambiguous. CDR1 is LNHDA and CDR2 is SQIVND in the germline V gene (reference sequence). V lost 5 bases to trimming and J lost 5 bases, with 11 bases between them. There are 13 residues in the CDR3.

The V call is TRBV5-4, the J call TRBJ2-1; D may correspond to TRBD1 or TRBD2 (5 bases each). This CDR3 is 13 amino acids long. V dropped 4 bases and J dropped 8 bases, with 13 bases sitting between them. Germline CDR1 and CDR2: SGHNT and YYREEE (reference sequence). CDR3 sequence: CASSEARDDEQFF. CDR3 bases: TGTGCCAGCAGCGAAGCCCGGGACGATGAGCAGTTCTTC.

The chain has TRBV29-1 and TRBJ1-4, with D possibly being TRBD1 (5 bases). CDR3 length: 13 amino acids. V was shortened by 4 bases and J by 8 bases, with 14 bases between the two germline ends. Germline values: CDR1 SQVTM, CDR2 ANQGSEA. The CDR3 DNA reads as TGCAGCGTTGGGGGGGGTGAACGCGAAAAACTGTTTTTT. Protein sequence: CSVGGGEREKLFF. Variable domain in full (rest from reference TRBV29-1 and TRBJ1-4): SAVISQKPSRDICQRGTSLTIQCQVDSQVTMMFWYRQQPGQSLTLIATANQGSEATYESGFVIDKFPISRPNLTFSTLTVSNMSPEDSSIYLCSVGGGEREKLFFGSGTQLSVL.